This T cell receptor (beta chain) was captured in a study of cytomegalovirus exposure and HLA in healthy donors. Study outcomes and limitations: In vitro assays verified that three CMV-associated chains recognized CMV antigens specifically.

Note on this clone: Its specificity is not known.

Generated by immunoSEQ multiplex PCR, the TCRdb table keeps only in-frame clones and is missing some. The table shows 200,000 to 250,000 clones, with around 88% occurring only once. The specimen sequenced was PBMCs. This clonotype was sampled from a woman between 18 and 30 years old in good health and CMV-seronegative.

The CDR3 region is CASSPWDRGADTQYF. The CDR3 nucleotides are TGTGCCAGCAGCCCGTGGGACAGGGGTGCAGATACGCAGTATTTT. This chain connects TRBV7-9 to TRBJ2-3; the match to TRBD1 covers 10 bases. Trimming took 5 bases from V and 4 from J; bases not matched to a gene: 6. The germline V gene has CDR1 SEHNR and CDR2 FQNEAQ (reference sequence). CDR3 length: 15 residues.